The next 6 T cell receptor beta chains were all read from a single sample in a study of blood T cells in healthy people across ages. The second PCR ran roughly 6 to 12 cycles with a sample-barcoded 5' primer and J-beta primers. TCRdb ran MiXCR on the 5' RACE reads and lists one entry per CDR3 protein. Of 1.2 million to 1.5 million distinct CDR3 sequences in the sample, roughly 60% were seen once. Sequencing used blood. The origin of the receptors is a man between 18 and 35 years old in good health.

This clonotype was counted a few times. This chain connects TRBV5-1 to TRBJ2-5; 7 nucleotides match TRBD1. Germline values: CDR1 SGHRS, CDR2 YFSETQ. This CDR3 has 14 residues. J gave up 3 bases and V 4 bases, and 6 bases lay outside the gene matches. CDR3 sequence (DNA): TGCGCCAGCAGCCGACAGGGAGAGAAAGAGACCCAGTACTTC. It is translated as CASSRQGEKETQYF. The whole variable domain, filled in from reference TRBV5-1 and TRBJ2-5, reads KAGVTQTPRYLIKTRGQQVTLSCSPISGHRSVSWYQQTPGQGLQFLFEYFSETQRNKGNFPGRFSGRQFSNSRSEMNVSTLELGDSALYLCASSRQGEKETQYFGPGTRLLVL.

This clonotype has more than one count but fewer than ten. The chain combines TRBV7-9 with TRBJ1-4, with D possibly being TRBD1 (5 bases). The CDR3 runs to 13 residues. The V gene's germline CDR1 is SEHNR and CDR2 FQNEAQ (reference sequence). V was cut by 5 bases and J by 5 bases, with 9 bases left in between. The CDR3 protein is CASSRDANEKLFF. DNA for the CDR3: TGTGCCAGCAGCCGGGACGCCAATGAAAAACTGTTTTTT.

J is TRBJ2-2 and V is TRBV29-1, with 7 bases that match TRBD2. There are 14 residues in the CDR3. Trimming took 0 bases from V and 5 from J; bases not matched to a gene: 3. CDR1 SQVTM and CDR2 ANQGSEA come from the germline V gene. CDR3 DNA sequence: TGCAGCGTTGAAGACACCGGGGGGACCGGGGAGCTGTTTTTT. Amino acid sequence: CSVEDTGGTGELFF.

The chain combines TRBV28 with TRBJ2-7; the D gene is possibly TRBD1 (6 bases). This CDR3 spans 18 amino acids. CDR1 is MDHEN, CDR2 SYDVKM, per germline. V lost 6 bases and J 3 bases, leaving 27 bases between the germline ends. The CDR3 reads CASRIGYFNRDMYYEQYF. CDR3 coding DNA: TGTGCCAGCAGGATCGGGTACTTTAACCGGGACATGTACTACGAGCAGTACTTC. The whole variable domain, filled in from reference TRBV28 and TRBJ2-7, reads DVKVTQSSRYLVKRTGEKVFLECVQDMDHENMFWYRQDPGLGLRLIYFSYDVKMKEKGDIPEGYSVSREKKERFSLILESASTNQTSMYLCASRIGYFNRDMYYEQYFGPGTRLTVT.

This clonotype came up a few times. The chain joins TRBV2 to TRBJ2-7; the D gene could be TRBD1 or TRBD2 (5 bases each). The CDR3 is 14 residues long. The V end was cut by 6 bases, the J end by 1 base, with 13 bases between. CDR1 is SNHLY, CDR2 FYNNEI, per germline. CDR3 in amino acids: CASREWGRSYEQYF. The CDR3 nucleotides are TGTGCCAGCAGAGAATGGGGGAGATCCTACGAGCAGTACTTC.

This clonotype was counted a few times. V usage is TRBV12-3 or TRBV12-4 and J usage is TRBJ2-7, with TRBD2 identical over 7 bases. Trimming took 6 bases from V and 1 from J; bases not matched to a gene: 6. The CDR3 consists of 14 residues. The CDR3 bases are TGTGCCAGCAGCGGACTAGGGATTTCCTACGAGCAGTACTTC. This gives the protein CASSGLGISYEQYF.